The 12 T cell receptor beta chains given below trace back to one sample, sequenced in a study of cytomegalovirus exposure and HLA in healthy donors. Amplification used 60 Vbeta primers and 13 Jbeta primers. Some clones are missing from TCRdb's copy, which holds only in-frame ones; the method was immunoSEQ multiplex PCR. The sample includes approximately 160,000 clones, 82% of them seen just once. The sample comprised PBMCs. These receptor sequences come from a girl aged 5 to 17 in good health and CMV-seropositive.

CDR3 residues: CASSGRYGTGLGEQYF. The CDR3 nucleotides read TGTGCCAGCAGCGGGCGGTACGGGACAGGGCTGGGCGAGCAGTACTTC. The chain couples TRBV5-6 to TRBJ2-7; 9 bases line up with TRBD1. V was pared by 4 bases and J by 6 bases, with 14 bases of the junction left unmatched. The germline V gene has CDR1 SGHDT and CDR2 YYEEEE. CDR3 length: 16 residues.

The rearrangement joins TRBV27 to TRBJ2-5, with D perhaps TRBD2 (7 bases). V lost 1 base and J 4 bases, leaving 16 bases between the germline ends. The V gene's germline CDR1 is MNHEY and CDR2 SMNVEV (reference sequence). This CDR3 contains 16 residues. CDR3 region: CASSLFSGGRGETQYF. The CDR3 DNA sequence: TGTGCCAGCAGTTTATTCTCGGGGGGCCGAGGAGAGACCCAGTACTTC.

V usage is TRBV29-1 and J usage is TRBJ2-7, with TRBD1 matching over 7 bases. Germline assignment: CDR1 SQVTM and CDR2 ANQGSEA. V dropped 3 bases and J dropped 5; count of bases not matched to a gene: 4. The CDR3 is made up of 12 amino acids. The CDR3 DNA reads TGCAGCGTTGACAGGGGGAATGACGAGCAGTACTTC. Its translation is CSVDRGNDEQYF.

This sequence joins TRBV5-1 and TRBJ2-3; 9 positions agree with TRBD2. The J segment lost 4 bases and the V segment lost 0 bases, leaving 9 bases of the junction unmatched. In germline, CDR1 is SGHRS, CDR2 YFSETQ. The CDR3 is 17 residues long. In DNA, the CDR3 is TGCGCCAGCAGCTTGGGGTCCCTAGCGGGAAAGGCAGATACGCAGTATTTT. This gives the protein CASSLGSLAGKADTQYF. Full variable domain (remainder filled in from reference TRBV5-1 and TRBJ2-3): KAGVTQTPRYLIKTRGQQVTLSCSPISGHRSVSWYQQTPGQGLQFLFEYFSETQRNKGNFPGRFSGRQFSNSRSEMNVSTLELGDSALYLCASSLGSLAGKADTQYFGPGTRLTVL.

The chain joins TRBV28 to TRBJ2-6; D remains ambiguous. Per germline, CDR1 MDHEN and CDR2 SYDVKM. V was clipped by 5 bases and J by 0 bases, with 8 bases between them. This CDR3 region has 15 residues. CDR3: CASSQRSSGANVLTF. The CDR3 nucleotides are TGTGCCAGCAGTCAGAGGAGCTCTGGGGCCAACGTCCTGACTTTC.

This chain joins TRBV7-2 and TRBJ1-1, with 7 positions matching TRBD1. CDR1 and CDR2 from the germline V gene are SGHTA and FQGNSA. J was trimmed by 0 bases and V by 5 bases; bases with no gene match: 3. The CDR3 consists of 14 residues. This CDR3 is CASSRDSLNTEAFF. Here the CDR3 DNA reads TGTGCCAGCAGCCGGGACAGTTTGAACACTGAAGCTTTCTTT. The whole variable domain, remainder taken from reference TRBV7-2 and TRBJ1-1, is GAGVSQSPSNKVTEKGKDVELRCDPISGHTALYWYRQSLGQGLEFLIYFQGNSAPDKSGLPSDRFSAERTGGSVSTLTIQRTQQEDSAVYLCASSRDSLNTEAFFGQGTRLTVV.

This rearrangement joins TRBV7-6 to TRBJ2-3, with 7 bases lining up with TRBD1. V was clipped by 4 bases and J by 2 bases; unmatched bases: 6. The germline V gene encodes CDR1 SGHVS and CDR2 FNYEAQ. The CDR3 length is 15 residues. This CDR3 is CASSYKTGPTDTQYF. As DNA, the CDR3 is TGTGCCAGCAGCTACAAGACAGGGCCCACAGATACGCAGTATTTT. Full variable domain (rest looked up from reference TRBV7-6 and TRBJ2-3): GAGVSQSPRYKVTKRGQDVALRCDPISGHVSLYWYRQALGQGPEFLTYFNYEAQQDKSGLPNDRFSAERPEGSISTLTIQRTEQRDSAMYRCASSYKTGPTDTQYFGPGTRLTVL.

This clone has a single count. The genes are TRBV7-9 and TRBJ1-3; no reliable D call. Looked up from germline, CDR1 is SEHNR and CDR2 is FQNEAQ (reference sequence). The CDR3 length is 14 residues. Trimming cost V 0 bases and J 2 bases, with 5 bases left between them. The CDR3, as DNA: TGTGCCAGCAGCTTAGCACAGACTGGAAACACCATATATTTT. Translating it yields CASSLAQTGNTIYF.

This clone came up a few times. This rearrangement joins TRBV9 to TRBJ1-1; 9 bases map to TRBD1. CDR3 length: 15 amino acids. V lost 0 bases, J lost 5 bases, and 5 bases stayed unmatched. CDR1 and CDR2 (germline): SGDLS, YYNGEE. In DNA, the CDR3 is TGTGCCAGCAGCGTAGGCGGGACAGGGTGGACTGAAGCTTTCTTT. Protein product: CASSVGGTGWTEAFF.

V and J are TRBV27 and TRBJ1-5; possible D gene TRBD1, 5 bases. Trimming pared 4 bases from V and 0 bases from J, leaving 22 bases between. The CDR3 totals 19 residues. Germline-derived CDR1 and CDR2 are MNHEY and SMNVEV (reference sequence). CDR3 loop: CASSSGGGSWGDSNQPQHF. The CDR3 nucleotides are TGTGCCAGCAGTTCCGGGGGGGGGAGCTGGGGGGATAGCAATCAGCCCCAGCATTTT.

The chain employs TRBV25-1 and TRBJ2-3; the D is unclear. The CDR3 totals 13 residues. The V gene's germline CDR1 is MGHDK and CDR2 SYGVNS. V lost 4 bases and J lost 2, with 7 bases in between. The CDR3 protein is CASSGLDTDTQYF. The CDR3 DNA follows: TGTGCCAGCAGTGGATTAGACACAGATACGCAGTATTTT. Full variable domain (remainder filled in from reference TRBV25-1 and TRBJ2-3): EADIYQTPRYLVIGTGKKITLECSQTMGHDKMYWYQQDPGMELHLIHYSYGVNSTEKGDLSSESTVSRIRTEHFPLTLESARPSHTSQYLCASSGLDTDTQYFGPGTRLTVL.

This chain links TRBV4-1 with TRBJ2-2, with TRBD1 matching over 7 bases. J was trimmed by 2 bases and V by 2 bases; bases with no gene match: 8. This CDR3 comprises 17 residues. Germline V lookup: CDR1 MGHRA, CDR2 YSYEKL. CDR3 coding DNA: TGCGCCAGCAGCCAAACAGCCGGGACAGATAACACCGGGGAGCTGTTTTTT. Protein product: CASSQTAGTDNTGELFF.